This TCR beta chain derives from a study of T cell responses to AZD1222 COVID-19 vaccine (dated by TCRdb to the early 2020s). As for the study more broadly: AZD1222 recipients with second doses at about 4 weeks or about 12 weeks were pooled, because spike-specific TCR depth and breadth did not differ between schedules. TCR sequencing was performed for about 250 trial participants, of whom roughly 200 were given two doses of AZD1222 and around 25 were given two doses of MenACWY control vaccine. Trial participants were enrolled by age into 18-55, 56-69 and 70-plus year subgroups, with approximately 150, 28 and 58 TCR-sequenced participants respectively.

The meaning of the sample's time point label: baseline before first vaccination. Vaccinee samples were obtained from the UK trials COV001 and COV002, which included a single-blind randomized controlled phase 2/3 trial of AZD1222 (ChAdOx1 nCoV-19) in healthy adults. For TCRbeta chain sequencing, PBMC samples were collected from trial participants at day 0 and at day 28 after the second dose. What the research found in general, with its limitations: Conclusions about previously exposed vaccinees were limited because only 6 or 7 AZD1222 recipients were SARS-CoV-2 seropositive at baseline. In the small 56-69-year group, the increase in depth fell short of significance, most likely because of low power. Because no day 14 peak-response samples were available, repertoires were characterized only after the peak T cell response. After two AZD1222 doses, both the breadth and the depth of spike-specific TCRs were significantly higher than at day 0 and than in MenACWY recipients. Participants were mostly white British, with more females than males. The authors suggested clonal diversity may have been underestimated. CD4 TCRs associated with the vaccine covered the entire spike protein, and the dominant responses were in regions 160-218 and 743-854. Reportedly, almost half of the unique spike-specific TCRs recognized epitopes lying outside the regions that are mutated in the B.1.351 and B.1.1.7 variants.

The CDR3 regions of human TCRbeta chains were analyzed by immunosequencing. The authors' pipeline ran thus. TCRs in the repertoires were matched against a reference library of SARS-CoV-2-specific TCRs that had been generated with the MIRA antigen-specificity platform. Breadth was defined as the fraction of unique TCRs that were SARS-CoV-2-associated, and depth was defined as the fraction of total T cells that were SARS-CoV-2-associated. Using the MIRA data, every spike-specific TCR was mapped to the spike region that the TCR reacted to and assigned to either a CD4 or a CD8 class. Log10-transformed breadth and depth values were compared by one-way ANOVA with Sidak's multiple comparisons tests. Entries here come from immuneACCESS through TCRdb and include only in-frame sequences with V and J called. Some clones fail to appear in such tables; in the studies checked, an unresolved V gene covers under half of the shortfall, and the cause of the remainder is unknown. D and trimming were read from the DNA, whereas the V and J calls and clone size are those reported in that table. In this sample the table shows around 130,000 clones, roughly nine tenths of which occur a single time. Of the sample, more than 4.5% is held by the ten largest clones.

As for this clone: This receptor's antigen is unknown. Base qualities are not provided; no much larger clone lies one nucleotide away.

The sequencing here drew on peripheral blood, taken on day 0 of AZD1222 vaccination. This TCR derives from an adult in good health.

The nucleotide sequence reads TGTGCCAGTTCCTATGGCTACACCTTC. The encoded protein is CASSYGYTF. The chain is encoded by TRBV19 joined to TRBJ1-2; the D gene lacks a confident call. The CDR3, cysteine through phenylalanine, is 9 amino acids long. The DNA shown is the 27-base CDR3, in frame from base 1. The germline V gene (reference sequence) provides CDR1 LNHDA and CDR2 SQIVND. The junction carries 2 bases between V and J, which are trimmed by 8 bases and 4 bases respectively. Full variable domain (CDR3 extended with the reference TRBV19 and TRBJ1-2 proteins): DGGITQSPKYLFRKEGQNVTLSCEQNLNHDAMYWYRQDPGQGLRLIYYSQIVNDFQKGDIAEGYSVSREKKESFPLTVTSAQKNPTAFYLCASSYGYTFGSGTRLTVV.